The clone carrying this T cell receptor (beta chain) was observed a handful of times. The antigen remains undetermined. The read ends 3 residues shy of where the CDR3 ends; the end is completed using the germline J gene. Blood came from CVID subjects not ill and not taking immunomodulatory or immunosuppressive medication. The germline V gene encodes CDR1 LNHDA and CDR2 SQIVND (reference sequence). CDR3 length equals 17 residues. V lost 5 bases and J lost 7; bases outside the gene matches: 13. The data were taken from a study of T cell clonality in common variable immunodeficiency. The table came from immunoSEQ multiplex PCR; TCRdb's copy has only in-frame clones and leaves some out. Singletons are absent from the sample, which has around 30,000 clones. Findings of the study overall: Shared TCRbeta clones were fewer between CVID subjects than controls. Reportedly, TCR beta sequences from common variable immunodeficiency showed fewer deletions and N-nucleotide insertions.

This clonotype was sampled from a human donor with common variable immunodeficiency. Input material: peripheral blood mononuclear cells. This chain uses TRBV19 with TRBJ2-3; 12 nucleotides agree with TRBD2. The CDR3 reads CASSDLGLAGSKNTQYF. CDR3 bases read: TGTGCCAGTAGTGACCTCGGACTAGCGGGATCAAAAAATACG. Using reference TRBV19 and TRBJ2-3 for the parts outside the CDR3, the full variable domain is DGGITQSPKYLFRKEGQNVTLSCEQNLNHDAMYWYRQDPGQGLRLIYYSQIVNDFQKGDIAEGYSVSREKKESFPLTVTSAQKNPTAFYLCASSDLGLAGSKNTQYFGPGTRLTVL.